The 28 T cell receptor beta chains reported below all come from one sample, sequenced in a study of cytomegalovirus exposure and HLA in healthy donors. The PCR had 60 Vbeta and 13 Jbeta primers. Method: immunoSEQ multiplex PCR; TCRdb's copy keeps in-frame clones and lacks some. This specimen shows some 200,000 clones; the ten leading clones hold 0.74%. The specimen was PBMCs. These receptors were collected from a boy younger than 18 in good health and CMV-seronegative.

This chain links TRBV6-5 with TRBJ1-5; D may be TRBD1 (6 bases). Trimming removed 5 bases from V and 7 bases from J, with 12 bases in between. CDR1 MNHEY and CDR2 SVGAGI come from the germline V gene. The CDR3 runs to 13 residues. The DNA of the CDR3 is TGTGCCAGCAGTATGACCAGGGGCCAGCCCCAGCATTTT. Its translation is CASSMTRGQPQHF.

V gene TRBV2 combines with J gene TRBJ1-2; D remains unclear. Between the trimmed V and J ends, which lost 7 bases and 0 bases, there was a span of 9 bases. Germline V lookup: CDR1 SNHLY, CDR2 FYNNEI. The CDR3 consists of 13 residues. The CDR3 DNA follows: TGTGCCAGCAAAATCGAGTCTAACTATGGCTACACCTTC. This sequence encodes CASKIESNYGYTF.

V is TRBV7-9 and J is TRBJ1-2; 9 bases are a match to TRBD1. J was trimmed by 6 bases and V by 6 bases; bases with no gene match: 17. The CDR3 runs 17 residues. The germline V gene encodes CDR1 SEHNR and CDR2 FQNEAQ (reference sequence). The CDR3, as DNA: TGTGCCAGCAGACATCAGAGGGACAGGGTCGAGGAGGATGGCTACACCTTC. Translating gives CASRHQRDRVEEDGYTF.

The chain joins TRBV6-6 to TRBJ1-6, with 7 bases fitting TRBD1. V lost 10 bases and J lost 13; bases outside the gene matches: 13. Germline V CDR1 and CDR2: MNHNY, SVGAGI (reference sequence). The CDR3 contains 13 residues. The CDR3 bases are TGTGCCACCCGGACAGGCCGCTTGGGGCCCCTCCACTTT. This translates into CATRTGRLGPLHF.

The chain recombines TRBV9 with TRBJ1-1; D is ambiguous. Germline CDR1 is SGDLS and CDR2 is YYNGEE. The CDR3 is made up of 14 amino acids. Trimming took 0 bases from V and 2 from J, leaving 8 bases between them. CDR3 in amino acids: CASSVATENTEAFF. CDR3 bases: TGTGCCAGCAGCGTAGCTACAGAAAACACTGAAGCTTTCTTT.

The chain carries TRBV10-3 and TRBJ1-4, with 7 bases lining up with TRBD1. Germline V gene lookup returns CDR1 ENHRY and CDR2 SYGVKD. The CDR3 consists of 17 residues. J gave up 5 bases and V 2 bases, and 11 bases lay outside the gene matches. This CDR3 reads CAISEPPSTGQNEKLFF. CDR3 DNA sequence: TGTGCCATCAGTGAGCCTCCCTCGACGGGACAGAATGAAAAACTGTTTTTT.

The CDR3 sequence is CASSASLIQYF. The DNA of the CDR3 is TGTGCCAGCAGCGCATCACTGATACAGTACTTC. The V and J genes are TRBV7-2 and TRBJ2-5; D call uncertain. Germline CDR1 and CDR2: SGHTA and FQGNSA. The CDR3 has 11 residues. Trimming pared 5 bases from V and 11 bases from J, leaving 12 bases between. Full variable domain (remainder filled in from reference TRBV7-2 and TRBJ2-5): GAGVSQSPSNKVTEKGKDVELRCDPISGHTALYWYRQSLGQGLEFLIYFQGNSAPDKSGLPSDRFSAERTGGSVSTLTIQRTQQEDSAVYLCASSASLIQYFGPGTRLLVL.

The rearrangement uses TRBV18 and TRBJ2-1, with D possibly TRBD1 on 6 matching bases. The CDR3 is 13 amino acids. Per the germline V gene, CDR1 is KGHSH and CDR2 is LQKENI. V dropped 6 bases and J dropped 4 bases, with 10 bases sitting between them. CDR3 protein: CASSKQGYNEQFF. CDR3 DNA: TGTGCCAGCTCGAAACAGGGTTACAATGAGCAGTTCTTC.

The chain is built from TRBV9 and TRBJ1-6; possibly TRBD1 for D (6 bases). This CDR3 region has 15 residues. Germline V gene lookup returns CDR1 SGDLS and CDR2 YYNGEE. V lost 5 bases to trimming and J lost 10 bases, with 19 bases between them. The CDR3 region has the DNA TGTGCCAGCAGTCCCCGGGGAGGGGGTGTCTCACCCCTCCACTTT. The encoded protein is CASSPRGGGVSPLHF.

The V gene is TRBV19, the J gene TRBJ1-6; D is unclear. Germline values: CDR1 LNHDA, CDR2 SQIVND (reference sequence). V lost 7 bases to trimming and J lost 7 bases, with 20 bases between them. The CDR3 has 16 residues. For the CDR3, the DNA is TGTGCCAGTACCTATACCCCCGGTCTGCGGAATTCACCCCTCCACTTT. This translates into CASTYTPGLRNSPLHF.

This rearrangement joins TRBV4-1 to TRBJ1-1; a weak D match, TRBD1 (5 bases). V lost 2 bases and J 0 bases, leaving 13 bases between the germline ends. This CDR3 spans 16 amino acids. From germline, CDR1 is MGHRA and CDR2 YSYEKL. CDR3 DNA sequence: TGCGCCAGCAGCCAAAGGGAGGGGATCGTGAACACTGAAGCTTTCTTT. Translating gives CASSQREGIVNTEAFF.

DNA of the CDR3: TGTGCCAGTGGGACAGGCGAAGGGTATGGCTACACCTTC. Translated: CASGTGEGYGYTF. V and J are TRBV27 and TRBJ1-2, with TRBD1 identical over 8 bases. Trimming removed 9 bases from V and 5 bases from J; junction bases left unmatched: 8. Germline V gene data show CDR1 as MNHEY and CDR2 as SMNVEV (reference sequence). The CDR3 consists of 13 residues.

The chain recombines TRBV2 with TRBJ2-7; possible D gene TRBD2, 5 bases. Deletions cut 0 bases from V and 4 bases from J, with 16 bases between. This CDR3 is built from 16 residues. Germline assignment: CDR1 SNHLY and CDR2 FYNNEI. The CDR3 is CASSEANPGLAYEQYF. DNA of the CDR3: TGTGCCAGCAGTGAAGCGAACCCTGGGCTAGCTTACGAGCAGTACTTC. Variable domain in full (rest from reference TRBV2 and TRBJ2-7): EPEVTQTPSHQVTQMGQEVILRCVPISNHLYFYWYRQILGQKVEFLVSFYNNEISEKSEIFDDQFSVERPDGSNFTLKIRSTKLEDSAMYFCASSEANPGLAYEQYFGPGTRLTVT.

The rearrangement uses TRBV19 and TRBJ1-1; maybe TRBD1 (5 bases). V was pared by 5 bases and J by 1 base, with 14 bases between. This CDR3 spans 15 amino acids. Germline V gene sequence: CDR1 LNHDA, CDR2 SQIVND (reference sequence). CDR3 residues: CASSPTGQGNTEAFF. DNA of the CDR3: TGTGCCAGTAGTCCTACTGGGCAGGGGAACACTGAAGCTTTCTTT.

The rearrangement links TRBV20-1 to TRBJ2-5, with D perhaps matching TRBD1 (5 bases). The CDR3 is 10 residues long. Trimming removed 6 bases from V and 5 bases from J, with 7 bases in between. CDR1 DFQATT and CDR2 SNEGSKA come from the germline V gene (reference sequence). CDR3 sequence reads: CSAYRETQYF. The CDR3 coding sequence is TGCAGTGCGTACAGGGAGACCCAGTACTTC.

V usage is TRBV2 and J usage is TRBJ1-6, with TRBD1 matching over 12 bases. The germline CDR1 and CDR2 sequences are SNHLY and FYNNEI. The CDR3 length is 16 residues. V was pared by 6 bases and J by 10 bases, with 10 bases of the junction left unmatched. The CDR3 sequence: CASSGDRGRLGSPLHF. For the CDR3, the DNA is TGTGCCAGCAGCGGGGACAGGGGGCGCCTTGGGTCACCCCTCCACTTT.

This sequence joins TRBV6-6 and TRBJ2-4; D possibly corresponds to TRBD1 (6 bases). Trimming pared 5 bases from V and 1 base from J, leaving 12 bases between. Germline assignment: CDR1 MNHNY and CDR2 SVGAGI (reference sequence). The CDR3 is 15 residues long. CDR3 DNA: TGTGCCAGCAGTCTCCCCCAGGGGGCCAAAAACATTCAGTACTTC. It specifies CASSLPQGAKNIQYF.

This rearrangement joins TRBV5-1 to TRBJ2-1, with TRBD2 as a possible D gene (7 bases). There are 18 residues in the CDR3. V was pared by 2 bases and J by 6 bases, with 24 bases between. Looked up from germline, CDR1 is SGHRS and CDR2 is YFSETQ. The CDR3 bases are TGCGCCAGCAGCTTCAAGGTCCCCCTGGCGGGGGCCATCAATGAGCAGTTCTTC. Translation: CASSFKVPLAGAINEQFF.

V gene TRBV15 combines with J gene TRBJ1-1; maybe TRBD1 (5 bases). The V end lost 4 bases, the J end lost 10 bases, and 22 bases lay between the germline ends. Germline V CDR1 and CDR2: LNHNV, YYDKDF (reference sequence). The CDR3 is 15 amino acids. The CDR3 coding sequence is TGTGCCACCAGCACATCAATACCGGTTGGGAGGGGAGCTTTCTTT. Its translation: CATSTSIPVGRGAFF.

The CDR3 spells CASSLVADTQYF. Written as DNA, the CDR3 is TGTGCCAGCAGCTTAGTCGCAGATACGCAGTATTTT. This rearrangement joins TRBV7-2 to TRBJ2-3, with D uncertain. The V end lost 1 base, the J end lost 4 bases, and 3 bases lay between the germline ends. Germline CDR1 and CDR2: SGHTA and FQGNSA. The CDR3 consists of 12 residues.

The chain links TRBV19 to TRBJ1-1; tentatively, D is TRBD1 (5 bases). Germline-derived CDR1 and CDR2 are LNHDA and SQIVND (reference sequence). The length of the CDR3 is 13 residues. Deletions cut 5 bases from V and 3 bases from J, with 10 bases between. The CDR3 region has the DNA TGTGCCAGTAGTTTGCAGGGATACACTGAAGCTTTCTTT. Translation: CASSLQGYTEAFF. The full variable domain, its missing parts supplied by reference TRBV19 and TRBJ1-1, is DGGITQSPKYLFRKEGQNVTLSCEQNLNHDAMYWYRQDPGQGLRLIYYSQIVNDFQKGDIAEGYSVSREKKESFPLTVTSAQKNPTAFYLCASSLQGYTEAFFGQGTRLTVV.

The V and J genes are TRBV7-8 and TRBJ1-5, with D tentatively TRBD1 (5 bases). There are 19 residues in the CDR3. From germline, CDR1 is SGHVS and CDR2 FQNEAQ. Trimming took 7 bases from V and 0 from J, leaving 25 bases between them. The CDR3 nucleotides are TGTGCCAGCACCCACTCCCCGGGACTCAAGTTATATAGCAATCAGCCCCAGCATTTT. Its translation is CASTHSPGLKLYSNQPQHF.

The V gene is TRBV5-1, the J gene TRBJ1-1; D not resolved. V was pared by 0 bases and J by 0 bases, with 12 bases between. Germline assignment: CDR1 SGHRS and CDR2 YFSETQ. This CDR3 has 16 residues. This chain's CDR3 is CASSLALKYMNTEAFF. In DNA form, the CDR3 reads TGCGCCAGCAGCTTGGCCTTGAAGTACATGAACACTGAAGCTTTCTTT.

The chain joins TRBV28 to TRBJ2-4; 7 bases agree with TRBD1. The germline CDR1 and CDR2 sequences are MDHEN and SYDVKM. CDR3 size: 14 residues. The V gene end was trimmed by 3 bases and the J gene end by 11 bases; junction bases not matched to a gene: 10. As DNA, the CDR3 is TGTGCCAGCAGTTTGGGGAACAGGGGCTTATTTCAGTACTTC. Translating gives CASSLGNRGLFQYF.

The chain joins TRBV4-3 to TRBJ2-1; D perhaps matches TRBD2 (6 bases). The CDR3 covers 17 residues. V lost 3 bases, J lost 10 bases, and 25 bases lay in between. CDR1 and CDR2 from the germline V gene are LGHNA and YSLEER. The CDR3 sequence: CASSQQGGTDPLGEQFF. Here the CDR3 DNA reads TGCGCCAGCAGCCAGCAGGGAGGAACGGACCCCTTGGGGGAGCAGTTCTTC.

The rearrangement uses TRBV7-9 and TRBJ1-1; the D is unclear. In germline, CDR1 is SEHNR, CDR2 FQNEAQ (reference sequence). Trimming removed 2 bases at V and 4 bases at J, with 11 bases between. The CDR3 consists of 14 residues. The CDR3 protein is CASSLFGGSTEAFF. CDR3 coding DNA: TGTGCCAGCAGCTTATTTGGAGGATCCACTGAAGCTTTCTTT.

The chain is built from TRBV4-1 and TRBJ2-1; perhaps TRBD2 as D (5 bases). Trimming stripped 1 base from V and 6 bases from J, with 7 bases between. The CDR3 length is 13 residues. The germline gives CDR1 MGHRA, CDR2 YSYEKL. CDR3 loop: CASSQVGLNEQFF. CDR3 DNA sequence: TGCGCCAGCAGCCAAGTTGGACTCAATGAGCAGTTCTTC.

This chain links TRBV12-5 with TRBJ1-2; unclear D gene. CDR3 length equals 16 residues. Trimming shortened V by 6 bases and J by 4 bases, and 21 bases separated the two germline ends. Per the germline V gene, CDR1 is LGHNT and CDR2 is FRNRAP. This CDR3 is CASGLSSRLASYGYTF. For the CDR3, the DNA is TGTGCTAGTGGCCTATCGAGCAGACTAGCGAGCTATGGCTACACCTTC.